The 27 T cell receptor beta chains reported below all come from one sample, sequenced in a study of T cell repertoires in cytomegalovirus infection. TCRdb ran MiXCR on the reads and lists one entry per CDR3 protein. Among around 170,000 distinct CDR3 sequences listed, over 15% were seen once. The source material was CD8+ T cells from PBMCs. All receptors come from a human donor in good health (CMV status not recorded). Some clones in this sample may be carry-over from other donors' samples.

The rearrangement uses TRBV14 and TRBJ2-1, with 8 nucleotides matching TRBD2. Trimming removed 1 base from V and 8 bases from J; junction bases left unmatched: 7. Germline CDR1 reads SGHDN; CDR2 reads FVKESK. The length of the CDR3 is 15 residues. The CDR3 loop is CASSQGAGAFYEQFF. The CDR3 DNA reads TGTGCCAGCAGCCAAGGAGCGGGAGCTTTCTATGAGCAGTTCTTC. The complete variable domain, with remaining parts taken from reference TRBV14 and TRBJ2-1, reads EAGVTQFPSHSVIEKGQTVTLRCDPISGHDNLYWYRRVMGKEIKFLLHFVKESKQDESGMPNNRFLAERTGGTYSTLKVQPAELEDSGVYFCASSQGAGAFYEQFFGPGTRLTVL.

The rearrangement links TRBV6-1 to TRBJ2-1; tentative D call: TRBD1 (5 bases). Trimming left V 5 bases short and J 6 bases short, with 17 bases between. Germline values: CDR1 MNHNS, CDR2 SASEGT. The CDR3 covers 15 residues. CDR3 bases: TGTGCCAGCAGTTTCGACAGCCCGACTTCCAATGAGCAGTTCTTC. The encoded protein is CASSFDSPTSNEQFF.

The chain's CDR3 is CASSIDSSRSFYNEQFF. The CDR3 bases are TGTGCCAGTAGTATCGATTCTAGCCGATCTTTCTACAATGAGCAGTTCTTC. V gene TRBV19 combines with J gene TRBJ2-1, with a tentative D call TRBD2 (5 bases). This CDR3 has 17 residues. CDR1 is LNHDA, CDR2 SQIVND, per germline (reference sequence). The V and J ends lost 3 bases and 3 bases respectively, with 18 bases between them. Full variable domain (rest looked up from reference TRBV19 and TRBJ2-1): DGGITQSPKYLFRKEGQNVTLSCEQNLNHDAMYWYRQDPGQGLRLIYYSQIVNDFQKGDIAEGYSVSREKKESFPLTVTSAQKNPTAFYLCASSIDSSRSFYNEQFFGPGTRLTVL.

This clonotype was picked up a small number of times. V gene TRBV12-3 or TRBV12-4 combines with J gene TRBJ1-2; a possible D gene is TRBD1 (5 bases). V was trimmed by 3 bases and J by 7 bases, leaving 18 bases between them. The CDR3 runs to 15 residues. In DNA form, the CDR3 reads TGTGCCAGCAGTTTGGGACGACAAAGGCTGTTTGGCTACACCTTC. Translation: CASSLGRQRLFGYTF.

This chain connects TRBV5-5 to TRBJ2-1; D may match TRBD1 or TRBD2 (6 bases each). V lost 0 bases and J 7 bases, leaving 14 bases between the germline ends. This CDR3 has 15 residues. Per the germline V gene, CDR1 is SGHKS and CDR2 is YYEKEE (reference sequence). CDR3 residues: CASSLGGAIGNEQFF. For the CDR3, the DNA is TGTGCCAGCAGCTTGGGGGGGGCGATAGGGAATGAGCAGTTCTTC.

The CDR3 here is CASSHWREVYNEQFF. The DNA for the CDR3 is TGTGCCAGCAGCCACTGGCGGGAGGTCTACAATGAGCAGTTCTTC. The chain uses TRBV6-2 or TRBV6-3 and TRBJ2-1; 8 positions agree with TRBD2. CDR1 and CDR2 from the germline V gene are MNHEY and SVGEGT. Losses at the gene ends were 6 bases for V and 3 bases for J; bases not matched to a gene: 7. The CDR3 consists of 15 residues.

The rearrangement links TRBV7-3 to TRBJ2-7; D call uncertain. This CDR3 spans 13 amino acids. Trimming shortened V by 2 bases and J by 3 bases, and 8 bases separated the two germline ends. Germline lookup yields CDR1 SGHTA and CDR2 FQGTGA. Written as DNA, the CDR3 is TGTGCCAGCAGCTTAGACAACTTCTACGAGCAGTACTTC. Translation gives CASSLDNFYEQYF.

The sample holds a few counts of this clonotype. The chain links TRBV27 to TRBJ2-3; no clear D. The ends were cut back, 2 bases at V and 4 bases at J, with 4 bases in the middle. Germline V gene lookup returns CDR1 MNHEY and CDR2 SMNVEV (reference sequence). The CDR3 spans 12 residues. In DNA form, the CDR3 reads TGTGCCAGCAGTTTAAGGCCAGATACGCAGTATTTT. Its protein product is CASSLRPDTQYF.

This clonotype occurred many times. The chain carries TRBV7-2 and TRBJ2-2; no reliable D call. There are 14 residues in the CDR3. Germline lookup yields CDR1 SGHTA and CDR2 FQGNSA. V lost 1 base and J lost 0, with 3 bases in between. Here the CDR3 reads CASSLGTNTGELFF. CDR3 nucleotides: TGTGCCAGCAGCTTAGGGACGAACACCGGGGAGCTGTTTTTT.

Of note for this clonotype: Since a much larger clone is just one base distant, this may be a read error. The V gene is TRBV11-2, the J gene TRBJ2-3, with D possibly matching TRBD2 (6 bases). Trimming pared 4 bases from V and 4 bases from J, leaving 15 bases between. Germline V gene lookup returns CDR1 SGHAT and CDR2 FQNNGV. There are 15 residues in the CDR3. The CDR3 here is CASSSSGWAPDTQYF. The CDR3 DNA follows: TGTGCCAGCAGCTCCAGCGGGTGGGCCCCAGATACGCAGTATTTT.

This clonotype was picked up a small number of times. One base away lies a much larger clone, so this may be a sequencing read error. The chain is built from TRBV2 and TRBJ2-2; the D gene is possibly TRBD2 (5 bases). This CDR3 spans 14 amino acids. The germline V gene has CDR1 SNHLY and CDR2 FYNNEI. V lost 3 bases, J lost 7 bases, and 12 bases lay in between. Here the CDR3 reads CASSDRRSGGELFF. CDR3 sequence (DNA): TGTGCCAGCAGTGACAGGAGGTCTGGCGGGGAGCTGTTTTTT.

The rearrangement links TRBV9 to TRBJ2-7, with 11 bases aligning to TRBD1. Germline V gives CDR1 SGDLS, CDR2 YYNGEE. V trimming: 2 bases; J trimming: 1 base; junction bases outside the gene matches: 2. The CDR3 length is 15 residues. DNA of the CDR3: TGTGCCAGCAGCGTGGGGACAGGGGGTTCCTACGAGCAGTACTTC. The encoded protein is CASSVGTGGSYEQYF.

The chain joins TRBV6-1 to TRBJ2-3, with 7 bases fitting TRBD1. Per the germline V gene, CDR1 is MNHNS and CDR2 is SASEGT. V was clipped by 6 bases and J by 2 bases; unmatched bases: 8. This CDR3 spans 15 amino acids. The CDR3 protein is CASSGRGSNTDTQYF. The CDR3 DNA reads as TGTGCCAGCAGCGGCAGGGGGAGTAACACAGATACGCAGTATTTT.

The chain uses TRBV2 and TRBJ1-2, with D hard to call. This CDR3 has 10 amino acids. The germline CDR1 and CDR2 sequences are SNHLY and FYNNEI. With 3 bases removed from V and 6 bases from J, the gap between germline ends came to 2 bases. The CDR3 spells CASSENGYTF. The CDR3 DNA reads TGTGCCAGCAGTGAGAATGGCTACACCTTC.

The CDR3 nucleotides read TGTGCCAGCGGACTAGGTATAACTCCTGAGCAGTTCTTC. Its translation: CASGLGITPEQFF. The chain joins TRBV7-8 to TRBJ2-1; 7 nucleotides agree with TRBD2. The germline V gene has CDR1 SGHVS and CDR2 FQNEAQ. The CDR3 contains 13 residues. After removal of 8 bases from V and 9 bases from J, the junction contained 10 bases not matched to a gene.

This rearrangement joins TRBV7-9 to TRBJ2-5; TRBD1 matches 9 bases. Germline V lookup: CDR1 SEHNR, CDR2 FQNEAQ (reference sequence). The CDR3 runs 16 residues. Trimming cost V 8 bases and J 4 bases; bases outside gene matches: 14. CDR3 bases: TGTGCCAGCCTTTTCTGGACAGGGGACGAGAGAGAGACCCAGTACTTC. It codes for CASLFWTGDERETQYF. The entire variable domain, with the rest obtained from reference TRBV7-9 and TRBJ2-5, is as follows: DTGVSQNPRHKITKRGQNVTFRCDPISEHNRLYWYRQTLGQGPEFLTYFQNEAQLEKSRLLSDRFSAERPKGSFSTLEIQRTEQGDSAMYLCASLFWTGDERETQYFGPGTRLLVL.

This clonotype turned up a few times. The chain has TRBV28 and TRBJ2-3; 9 bases map to TRBD1. The CDR3 loop spans 18 amino acids. Germline assignment: CDR1 MDHEN and CDR2 SYDVKM. Trimming took 4 bases from V and 0 from J; bases not matched to a gene: 11. CDR3 DNA sequence: TGTGCCAGCAGTTCGATTCTAACAGGGGGCGGTAGCACAGATACGCAGTATTTT. It yields the protein CASSSILTGGGSTDTQYF.

This clonotype was recorded at least ten times. V and J are TRBV7-2 and TRBJ2-7, with D perhaps matching TRBD1 (5 bases). Germline V lookup: CDR1 SGHTA, CDR2 FQGNSA. Trimming removed 1 base at V and 2 bases at J, with 9 bases between. The CDR3 has 14 amino acids. The CDR3 DNA reads as TGTGCCAGCAGCTTAGTGGACACCACCTACGAGCAGTACTTC. This sequence encodes CASSLVDTTYEQYF. The full variable domain, its missing parts supplied by reference TRBV7-2 and TRBJ2-7, is GAGVSQSPSNKVTEKGKDVELRCDPISGHTALYWYRQSLGQGLEFLIYFQGNSAPDKSGLPSDRFSAERTGGSVSTLTIQRTQQEDSAVYLCASSLVDTTYEQYFGPGTRLTVT.

This clonotype has a handful of counts. This chain uses TRBV7-3 with TRBJ2-1; 7 nucleotides match TRBD1. The V gene's germline CDR1 is SGHTA and CDR2 FQGTGA. The length of the CDR3 is 15 residues. V dropped 6 bases and J dropped 1; count of bases not matched to a gene: 6. The CDR3 is CASRPGTASYNEQFF. The CDR3 DNA reads as TGTGCCAGCAGACCCGGGACAGCTTCCTACAATGAGCAGTTCTTC.

The chain recombines TRBV7-6 with TRBJ1-5; no definite D call. Looked up from germline, CDR1 is SGHVS and CDR2 is FNYEAQ. The CDR3 has 14 amino acids. The V end was cut by 5 bases, the J end by 7 bases, with 15 bases between. CDR3 protein: CASSQDPRSQPQHF. The DNA for the CDR3 is TGTGCCAGCAGCCAGGACCCACGTAGCCAGCCCCAGCATTTT.

This clonotype was counted a few times. The chain employs TRBV11-2 and TRBJ2-5; D not certain. The germline gives CDR1 SGHAT, CDR2 FQNNGV. The CDR3 loop spans 14 amino acids. Trimming shortened V by 8 bases and J by 1 base, and 14 bases separated the two germline ends. The chain's CDR3 is CASSGSSPQETQYF. CDR3 nucleotide sequence: TGTGCCAGCTCCGGCAGCTCGCCCCAAGAGACCCAGTACTTC.

This clonotype was detected a few times. V is TRBV28 and J is TRBJ2-3; D is possibly TRBD2 (6 bases). Trimming stripped 0 bases from V and 5 bases from J, with 12 bases between. This CDR3 has 15 residues. CDR1 is MDHEN and CDR2 is SYDVKM in the germline V gene. CDR3 sequence: CASSLWGDSGDTQYF. CDR3 bases: TGTGCCAGCAGTTTATGGGGTGATAGCGGAGATACGCAGTATTTT.

V gene TRBV15 combines with J gene TRBJ1-3; D gene uncertain. The CDR3 has 15 residues. CDR1 LNHNV and CDR2 YYDKDF come from the germline V gene (reference sequence). Trimming stripped 1 base from V and 0 bases from J, with 7 bases between. DNA for the CDR3: TGTGCCACCAGCAGAGGTACGAACTCTGGAAACACCATATATTTT. It codes for CATSRGTNSGNTIYF.

This rearrangement joins TRBV2 to TRBJ2-3; D not resolved. Germline CDR1 SNHLY, CDR2 FYNNEI. Trimming left V 2 bases short and J 6 bases short, with 12 bases between. The CDR3 contains 14 residues. The CDR3 bases are TGTGCCAGCAGTGAAAAGAGCGCTCTGGATACGCAGTATTTT. This sequence encodes CASSEKSALDTQYF.

This clonotype was counted a few times. The chain joins TRBV7-3 to TRBJ1-1; 8 nucleotides align to TRBD1. V lost 6 bases, J lost 4 bases, and 4 bases stayed unmatched. CDR3 length equals 13 residues. From germline, CDR1 is SGHTA and CDR2 FQGTGA. The CDR3 is CASSHDRGTEAFF. The DNA for the CDR3 is TGTGCCAGCAGTCACGACAGGGGCACTGAAGCTTTCTTT. The whole variable domain, filled in from reference TRBV7-3 and TRBJ1-1, reads GAGVSQTPSNKVTEKGKYVELRCDPISGHTALYWYRQSLGQGPEFLIYFQGTGAADDSGLPNDRFFAVRPEGSVSTLKIQRTERGDSAVYLCASSHDRGTEAFFGQGTRLTVV.

This clonotype was seen many times. The chain uses TRBV12-3 or TRBV12-4 and TRBJ2-7; no clear D. This CDR3 is built from 15 residues. V was clipped by 2 bases and J by 5 bases, with 16 bases between them. The CDR3 nucleotides are TGTGCCAGCAGTTTAAGCCTACCGTGGAACCACGAGCAGTACTTC. Translation: CASSLSLPWNHEQYF.

V gene TRBV6-2 or TRBV6-3 combines with J gene TRBJ2-2; 8 nucleotides line up with TRBD2. Trimming at V came to 5 bases and at J to 13 bases, leaving 3 bases not matched to a gene. The CDR3 contains 11 residues. Germline V gene data show CDR1 as MNHEY and CDR2 as SVGEGT. For the CDR3, the DNA is TGTGCCAGCAGTGGGGGACTAGGGCTGTTTTTT. This codes for CASSGGLGLFF.